This T cell receptor beta chain derives from a study of CD8 T cells in Susac syndrome. In germline, CDR1 is KGHSH, CDR2 LQKENI. The CDR3 length is 15 residues. Trimming took off 1 base at V and 4 bases at J, with 11 bases between the two ends. Sequencing of TCR beta, carried out with a high-throughput approach, was applied to CD8+ and CD4+ T cells from the blood. Negative isolation was used for CD8+ and CD4+ T cells, and FACS enrichment was applied to TEMRA cells. Reverse transcription of about 0.45 to 1 ug RNA was performed with random hexamers. A multiplex approach, immunoSEQ multiplex PCR, amplified TCR beta CDR3 across 54 Vbeta and 13 Jbeta. TCRdb reanalysed the immunoSEQ multiplex PCR reads using MiXCR and keeps one entry per CDR3 protein. The sample records 100,000 to 150,000 distinct CDR3 sequences, 80% being singletons.

The rearrangement joins TRBV18 to TRBJ2-1; a possible D gene is TRBD1 (5 bases). The receptor's source is a human donor with multiple sclerosis. Sequenced: CD8+ T cells from PBMCs. This CDR3 is CASSPRGGTYNEQFF. CDR3 in DNA: TGTGCCAGCTCACCACGGGGCGGCACTTACAATGAGCAGTTCTTC.